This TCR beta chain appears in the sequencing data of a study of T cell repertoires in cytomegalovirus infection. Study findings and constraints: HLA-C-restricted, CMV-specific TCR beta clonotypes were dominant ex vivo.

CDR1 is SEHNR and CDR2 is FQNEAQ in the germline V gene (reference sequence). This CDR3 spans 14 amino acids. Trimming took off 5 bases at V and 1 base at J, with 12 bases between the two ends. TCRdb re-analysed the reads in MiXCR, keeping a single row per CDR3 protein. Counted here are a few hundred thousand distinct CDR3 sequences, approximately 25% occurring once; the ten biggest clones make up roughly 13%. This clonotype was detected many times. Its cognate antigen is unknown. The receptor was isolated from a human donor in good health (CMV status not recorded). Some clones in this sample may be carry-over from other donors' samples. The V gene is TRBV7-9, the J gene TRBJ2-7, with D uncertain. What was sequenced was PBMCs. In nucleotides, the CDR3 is TGTGCCAGCAGCCTACAGACAATATCCTACGAGCAGTACTTC. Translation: CASSLQTISYEQYF.